This entry is about one TCR beta chain. The record originates from a study of T cell changes during pregnancy in multiple sclerosis. Some clones are missing from TCRdb's copy, which holds only in-frame ones; the method was immunoSEQ multiplex PCR. The table records over 55,000 clones, 80% to 95% of them present only once. Trimming removed 4 bases from V and 4 bases from J; junction bases left unmatched: 5. This CDR3 has 15 amino acids. Germline V CDR1 and CDR2: SGHTA, FQGNSA. This specimen consisted of peripheral blood, obtained in the first trimester of pregnancy. The sequence was collected from a female donor with multiple sclerosis, enrolled in a pregnancy study. The V call is TRBV7-2, the J call TRBJ2-3; TRBD2 aligns across 10 bases. CDR3 sequence reads: CASSSSGRAADTQYF. Written as DNA, the CDR3 is TGTGCCAGCAGCTCGAGCGGGAGGGCCGCAGATACGCAGTATTTT.